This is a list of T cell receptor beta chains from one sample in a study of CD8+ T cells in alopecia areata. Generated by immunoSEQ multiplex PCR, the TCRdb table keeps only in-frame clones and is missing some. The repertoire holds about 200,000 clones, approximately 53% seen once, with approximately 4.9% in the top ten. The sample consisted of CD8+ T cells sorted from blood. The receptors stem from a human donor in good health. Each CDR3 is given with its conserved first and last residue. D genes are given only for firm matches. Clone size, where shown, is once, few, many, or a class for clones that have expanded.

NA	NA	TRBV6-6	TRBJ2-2	CASSSTETGELFF	TGTGCCAGCAGTTCCACGGAGACCGGGGAGCTGTTTTTT
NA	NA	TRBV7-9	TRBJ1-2	CASSLGPQGGYTF	TGTGCCAGCAGCCTAGGCCCGCAAGGTGGCTACACCTTC
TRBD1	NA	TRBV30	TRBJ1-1	CAADRSAEAFF	TGTGCCGCGGACAGGTCTGCTGAAGCTTTCTTT
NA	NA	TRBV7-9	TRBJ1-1	CASSFGAGDTEAFF	TGTGCCAGCAGCTTTGGGGCGGGGGACACTGAAGCTTTCTTT
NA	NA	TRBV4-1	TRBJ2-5	CASSQGTLVTETQYF	TGCGCCAGCAGCCAAGGAACTTTGGTTACAGAGACCCAGTACTTC
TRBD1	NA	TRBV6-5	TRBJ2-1	CASSYTTGGTDEQFF	TGTGCCAGCAGTTACACGACAGGGGGCACAGATGAGCAGTTCTTC
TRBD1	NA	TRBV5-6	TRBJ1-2	CASSFGQADGYTF	TGTGCCAGCAGCTTCGGACAGGCGGATGGCTACACCTTC
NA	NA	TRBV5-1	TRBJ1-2	CASSLRGTDGYTF	TGCGCCAGCAGCTTGAGGGGAACGGATGGCTACACCTTC
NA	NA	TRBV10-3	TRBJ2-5	CAISDAGAQETQYF	TGTGCCATCAGTGACGCCGGGGCACAAGAGACCCAGTACTTC
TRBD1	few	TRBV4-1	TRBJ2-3	CASSQTQGAWADTQYF	TGCGCCAGCAGCCAAACCCAGGGGGCTTGGGCAGATACGCAGTATTTT
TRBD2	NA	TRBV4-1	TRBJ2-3	CASSVGTSGGQYF	TGCGCCAGCAGCGTTGGGACTAGCGGGGGGCAGTATTTT
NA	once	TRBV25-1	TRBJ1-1	CASTLTGSRAEAFF	TGTGCCAGCACCTTAACAGGGAGTCGGGCTGAAGCTTTCTTT
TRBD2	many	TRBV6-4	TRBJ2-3	CASSLLAGETDTQYF	TGTGCCAGCAGTCTATTAGCGGGGGAAACAGATACGCAGTATTTT
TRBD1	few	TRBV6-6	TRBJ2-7	CASSYNRGSEQYF	TGTGCCAGCAGTTACAACAGGGGGAGTGAGCAGTACTTC
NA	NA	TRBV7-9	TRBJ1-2	CASSFSGETGDYGYTF	TGTGCCAGCAGCTTCTCTGGAGAGACTGGGGACTATGGCTACACCTTC
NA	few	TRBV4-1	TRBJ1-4	CASSPEGDPNEKLFF	TGCGCCAGCAGCCCTGAAGGGGACCCTAATGAAAAACTGTTTTTT
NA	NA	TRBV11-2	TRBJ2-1	CASSLGARSEQFF	TGTGCCAGCAGCTTAGGTGCCCGGAGTGAGCAGTTCTTC
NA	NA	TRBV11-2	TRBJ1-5	CASSLVSGSNQPQHF	TGTGCCAGCAGCTTAGTCAGTGGAAGCAATCAGCCCCAGCATTTT
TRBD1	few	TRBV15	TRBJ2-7	CATSRGTGDEQYF	TGTGCCACCAGCAGAGGGACAGGGGACGAGCAGTACTTC
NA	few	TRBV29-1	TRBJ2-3	CSVDATGPRDEDTQYF	TGCAGCGTCGACGCCACCGGGCCGCGGGACGAGGATACGCAGTATTTT
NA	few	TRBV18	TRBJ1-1	CASSPPVGVDTEAFF	TGTGCCAGCTCACCACCGGTCGGGGTGGACACTGAAGCTTTCTTT
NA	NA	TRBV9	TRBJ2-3	CASSVAVTDTQYF	TGTGCCAGCAGCGTAGCAGTCACAGATACGCAGTATTTT
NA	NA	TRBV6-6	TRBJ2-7	CASSYGGSPYEQYF	TGTGCCAGCAGTTACGGCGGCTCTCCTTACGAGCAGTACTTC
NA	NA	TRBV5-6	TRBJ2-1	CASSLRYEQFF	TGTGCCAGCAGCTTGCGGTATGAGCAGTTCTTC
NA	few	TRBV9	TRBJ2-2	CASSVGAVTGELFF	TGTGCCAGCAGCGTAGGGGCAGTCACCGGGGAGCTGTTTTTT
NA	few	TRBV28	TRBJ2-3	CASSLSRTSDTQYF	TGTGCCAGCAGTTTATCACGGACCTCAGATACGCAGTATTTT
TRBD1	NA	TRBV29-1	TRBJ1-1	CSARDRLNTEAFF	TGCAGCGCTAGGGACAGGCTAAACACTGAAGCTTTCTTT
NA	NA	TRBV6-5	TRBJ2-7	CASSYKDPTYEQYF	TGTGCCAGCAGTTATAAGGATCCAACCTACGAGCAGTACTTC
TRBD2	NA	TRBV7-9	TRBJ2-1	CASSLTGLAGSSYNEQFF	TGTGCCAGCAGCCTTACCGGACTAGCGGGTTCATCCTACAATGAGCAGTTCTTC
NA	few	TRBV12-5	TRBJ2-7	CASGLGSYEQYF	TGTGCTAGTGGTTTGGGATCCTACGAGCAGTACTTC
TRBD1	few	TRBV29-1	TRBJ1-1	CSSLTGEVTEAFF	TGCAGCTCCCTGACAGGGGAGGTCACTGAAGCTTTCTTT
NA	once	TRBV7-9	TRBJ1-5	CASSPPYSNQPQHF	TGTGCCAGCAGCCCCCCGTATAGCAATCAGCCCCAGCATTTT
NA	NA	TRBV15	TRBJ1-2	CATSREGGYDGYTF	TGTGCCACCAGCAGGGAAGGAGGTTACGATGGCTACACCTTC
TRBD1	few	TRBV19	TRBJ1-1	CASSKVYRGDTEAFF	TGTGCCAGTAGTAAAGTATACAGGGGCGACACTGAAGCTTTCTTT
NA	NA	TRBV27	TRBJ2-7	CASSHRVSYEQYF	TGTGCCAGCAGTCACAGGGTATCCTACGAGCAGTACTTC
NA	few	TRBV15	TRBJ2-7	CATSRDPKGIDEQYF	TGTGCCACCAGCAGAGACCCCAAGGGCATCGACGAGCAGTACTTC
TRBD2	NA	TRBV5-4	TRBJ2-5	CASSGRGLAGGHDQETQYF	TGTGCCAGCAGCGGCCGGGGACTAGCGGGGGGGCACGACCAAGAGACCCAGTACTTC
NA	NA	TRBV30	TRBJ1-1	CAWSGWDAAEAFF	TGTGCCTGGAGTGGATGGGACGCCGCTGAAGCTTTCTTT
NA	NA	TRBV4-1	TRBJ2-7	CASSHAPGGEWTYEQYF	TGCGCCAGCAGCCACGCACCAGGAGGGGAATGGACCTACGAGCAGTACTTC
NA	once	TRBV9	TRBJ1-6	CASSAGGGWVSPLHF	TGTGCCAGCAGCGCCGGGGGAGGGTGGGTATCACCCCTCCACTTT
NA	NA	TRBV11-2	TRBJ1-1	CASTAGTRLQAFF	TGTGCCAGCACCGCGGGCACACGCCTCCAAGCTTTCTTT
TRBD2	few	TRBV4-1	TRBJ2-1	CASSRGSGGGNEQFF	TGCGCCAGCTCAAGAGGTAGCGGGGGGGGCAATGAGCAGTTCTTC
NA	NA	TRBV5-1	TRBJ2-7	CASSLEKGYEQYF	TGCGCCAGCAGCTTGGAGAAGGGCTACGAGCAGTACTTC
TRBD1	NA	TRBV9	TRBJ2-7	CASSVGDRDTDEQYF	TGTGCCAGCAGCGTAGGGGACAGGGACACCGACGAGCAGTACTTC
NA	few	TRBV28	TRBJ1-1	CASSVAEQAWAAFF	TGTGCCAGCAGTGTCGCCGAACAGGCTTGGGCCGCTTTCTTT